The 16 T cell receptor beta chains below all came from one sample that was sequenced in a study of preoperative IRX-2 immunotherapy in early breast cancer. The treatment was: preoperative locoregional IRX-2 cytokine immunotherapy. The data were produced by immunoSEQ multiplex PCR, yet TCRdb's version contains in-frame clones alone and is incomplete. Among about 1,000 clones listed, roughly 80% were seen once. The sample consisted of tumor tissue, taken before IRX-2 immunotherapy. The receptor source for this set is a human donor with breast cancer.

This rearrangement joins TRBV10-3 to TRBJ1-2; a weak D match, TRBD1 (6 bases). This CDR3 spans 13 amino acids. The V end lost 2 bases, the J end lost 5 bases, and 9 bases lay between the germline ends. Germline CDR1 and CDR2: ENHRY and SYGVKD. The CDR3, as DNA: TGTGCCATCAGTGAGGCACAGGGATATGGCTACACCTTC. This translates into CAISEAQGYGYTF.

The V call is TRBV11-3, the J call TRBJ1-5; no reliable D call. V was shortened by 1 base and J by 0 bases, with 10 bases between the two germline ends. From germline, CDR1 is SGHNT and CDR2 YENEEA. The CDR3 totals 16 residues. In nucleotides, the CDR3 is TGTGCCAGCAGCTTAGTATCAGGTTATAGCAATCAGCCCCAGCATTTT. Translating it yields CASSLVSGYSNQPQHF.

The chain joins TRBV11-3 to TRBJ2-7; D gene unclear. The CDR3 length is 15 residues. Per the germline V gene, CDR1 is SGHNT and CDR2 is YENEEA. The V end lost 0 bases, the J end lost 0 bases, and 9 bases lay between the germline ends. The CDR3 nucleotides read TGTGCCAGCAGCTTAGATGTGGCGGCCTCCTACGAGCAGTACTTC. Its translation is CASSLDVAASYEQYF.

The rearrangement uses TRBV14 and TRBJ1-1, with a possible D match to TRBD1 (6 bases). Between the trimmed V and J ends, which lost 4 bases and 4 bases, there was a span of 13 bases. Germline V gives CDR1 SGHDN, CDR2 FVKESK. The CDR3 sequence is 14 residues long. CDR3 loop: CASSPTGRGTEAFF. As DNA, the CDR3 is TGTGCCAGCAGCCCCACAGGGAGGGGCACTGAAGCTTTCTTT.

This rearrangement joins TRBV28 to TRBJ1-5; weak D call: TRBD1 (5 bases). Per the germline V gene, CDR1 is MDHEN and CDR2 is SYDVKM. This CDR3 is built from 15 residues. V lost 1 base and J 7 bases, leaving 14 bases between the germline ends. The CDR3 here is CASSLSLAGNQPQHF. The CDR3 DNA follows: TGTGCCAGCAGTTTATCTTTGGCAGGGAACCAGCCCCAGCATTTT. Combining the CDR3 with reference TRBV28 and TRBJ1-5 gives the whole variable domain DVKVTQSSRYLVKRTGEKVFLECVQDMDHENMFWYRQDPGLGLRLIYFSYDVKMKEKGDIPEGYSVSREKKERFSLILESASTNQTSMYLCASSLSLAGNQPQHFGDGTRLSIL.

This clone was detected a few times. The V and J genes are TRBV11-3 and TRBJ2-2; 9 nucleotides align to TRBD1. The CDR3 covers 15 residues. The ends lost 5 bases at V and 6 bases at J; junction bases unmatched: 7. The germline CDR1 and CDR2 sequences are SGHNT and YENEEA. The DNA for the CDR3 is TGTGCCAGCAGCGTCAACAGGGGGCGAGCCGGGGAGCTGTTTTTT. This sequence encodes CASSVNRGRAGELFF. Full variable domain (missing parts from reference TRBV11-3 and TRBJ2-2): EAGVVQSPRYKIIEKKQPVAFWCNPISGHNTLYWYLQNLGQGPELLIRYENEEAVDDSQLPKDRFSAERLKGVDSTLKIQPAELGDSAVYLCASSVNRGRAGELFFGEGSRLTVL.

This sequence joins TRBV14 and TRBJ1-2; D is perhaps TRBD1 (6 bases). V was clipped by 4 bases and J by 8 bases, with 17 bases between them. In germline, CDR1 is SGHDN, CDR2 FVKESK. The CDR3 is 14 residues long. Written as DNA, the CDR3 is TGTGCCAGCAGCCCCTCCGCGGGGGCTGGGGGCTACACCTTC. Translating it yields CASSPSAGAGGYTF.

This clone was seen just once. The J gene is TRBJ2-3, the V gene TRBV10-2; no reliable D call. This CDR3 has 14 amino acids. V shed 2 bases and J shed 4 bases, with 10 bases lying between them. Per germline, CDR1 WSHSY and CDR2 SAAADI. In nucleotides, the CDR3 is TGCGCCAGCAGTGAGAGAAGAGACTCAGATACGCAGTATTTT. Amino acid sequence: CASSERRDSDTQYF.

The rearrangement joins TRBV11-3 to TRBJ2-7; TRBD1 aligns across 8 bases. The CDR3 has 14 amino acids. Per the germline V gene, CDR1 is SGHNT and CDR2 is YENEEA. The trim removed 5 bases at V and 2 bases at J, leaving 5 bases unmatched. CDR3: CASSLGQGPYEQYF. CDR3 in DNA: TGTGCCAGCAGCCTCGGACAGGGCCCCTACGAGCAGTACTTC.

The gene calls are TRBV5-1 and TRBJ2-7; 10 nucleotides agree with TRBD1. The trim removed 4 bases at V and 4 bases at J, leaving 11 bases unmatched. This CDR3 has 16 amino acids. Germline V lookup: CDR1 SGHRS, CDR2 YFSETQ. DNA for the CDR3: TGCGCCAGCAGCCCGAGGCAGGGACAGGGGAGGTACGAGCAGTACTTC. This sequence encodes CASSPRQGQGRYEQYF.

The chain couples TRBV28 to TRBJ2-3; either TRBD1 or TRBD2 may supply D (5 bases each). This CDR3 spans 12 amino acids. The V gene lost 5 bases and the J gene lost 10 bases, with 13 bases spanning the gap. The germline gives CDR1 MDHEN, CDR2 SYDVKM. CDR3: CASSPPRGPQYF. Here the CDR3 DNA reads TGTGCCAGCAGTCCCCCTCGGGGACCGCAGTATTTT.

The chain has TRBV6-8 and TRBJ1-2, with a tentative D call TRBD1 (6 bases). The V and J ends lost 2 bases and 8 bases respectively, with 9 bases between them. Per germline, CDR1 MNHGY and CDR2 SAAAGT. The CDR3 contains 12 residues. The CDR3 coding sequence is TGTGCCAGCAGTTACGCAGGGGAAGGCTACACCTTC. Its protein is CASSYAGEGYTF.

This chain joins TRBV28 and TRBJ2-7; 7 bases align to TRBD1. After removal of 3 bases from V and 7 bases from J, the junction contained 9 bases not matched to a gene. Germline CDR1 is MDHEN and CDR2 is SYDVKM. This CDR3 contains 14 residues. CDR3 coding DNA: TGTGCCAGCAGTTTTTGGACAGGTTCTTGGGAGCAGTACTTC. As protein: CASSFWTGSWEQYF. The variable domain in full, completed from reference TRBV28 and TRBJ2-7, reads DVKVTQSSRYLVKRTGEKVFLECVQDMDHENMFWYRQDPGLGLRLIYFSYDVKMKEKGDIPEGYSVSREKKERFSLILESASTNQTSMYLCASSFWTGSWEQYFGPGTRLTVT.

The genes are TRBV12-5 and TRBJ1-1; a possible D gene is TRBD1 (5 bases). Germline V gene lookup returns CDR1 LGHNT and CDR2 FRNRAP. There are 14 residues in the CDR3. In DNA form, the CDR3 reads TGTGCCAGCAAATCCGGGACGCCGAACACTGAAGCTTTCTTT. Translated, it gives CASKSGTPNTEAFF.

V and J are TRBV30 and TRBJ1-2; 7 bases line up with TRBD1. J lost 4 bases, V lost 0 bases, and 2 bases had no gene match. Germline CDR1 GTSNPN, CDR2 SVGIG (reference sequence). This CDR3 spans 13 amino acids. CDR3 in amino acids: CAWSVGQAYGYTF. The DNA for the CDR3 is TGTGCCTGGAGTGTAGGACAGGCCTATGGCTACACCTTC. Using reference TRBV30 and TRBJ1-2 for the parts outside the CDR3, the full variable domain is SQTIHQWPATLVQPVGSPLSLECTVEGTSNPNLYWYRQAAGRGLQLLFYSVGIGQISSEVPQNLSASRPQDRQFILSSKKLLLSDSGFYLCAWSVGQAYGYTFGSGTRLTVV.

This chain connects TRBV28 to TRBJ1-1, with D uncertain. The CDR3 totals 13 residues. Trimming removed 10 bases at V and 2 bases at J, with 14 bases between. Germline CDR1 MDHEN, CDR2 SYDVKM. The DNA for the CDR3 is TGTGCCACCTCGGCGTTTCCCAACACTGAAGCTTTCTTT. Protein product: CATSAFPNTEAFF.